This passage covers 24 T cell receptor beta chains from one sample sequenced in a study of cytomegalovirus exposure and HLA in healthy donors. Data came from immunoSEQ multiplex PCR; TCRdb stores just in-frame clones and leaves some out. The sample holds about 56,000 clones; just over 90% are singletons and the top ten take around 1.1%. Sequencing input: PBMCs. The receptor set was obtained from a man in his late teens or twenties in good health and CMV-seronegative.

The DNA for the CDR3 is TGCGCCAGCAGGCGGGAGGGGGAAGAGACCCAGTACTTC. This codes for CASRREGEETQYF. The chain combines TRBV10-1 with TRBJ2-5, with 9 bases identical to TRBD2. This CDR3 contains 13 residues. In germline, CDR1 is WNHNN, CDR2 SYGVQD (reference sequence). V shed 6 bases and J 3 bases; nucleotides not matched to a gene: 2.

Notes on this clone: The identical CDR3 is also encoded by other nucleotide sequences in the sample. The rearrangement joins TRBV5-1 to TRBJ2-7, with 7 bases fitting TRBD1. Trimming took 3 bases from V and 5 from J; bases not matched to a gene: 2. CDR3 length: 12 residues. Germline CDR1 SGHRS, CDR2 YFSETQ. The CDR3 nucleotides are TGCGCCAGCAGCTCCAGGGGGAACGAGCAGTACTTC. It yields the protein CASSSRGNEQYF.

The genes are TRBV28 and TRBJ2-1; the D is unclear. The CDR3 length is 13 residues. The germline gives CDR1 MDHEN, CDR2 SYDVKM. The V and J ends lost 2 bases and 7 bases respectively, with 9 bases between them. In nucleotides, the CDR3 is TGTGCCAGCAGTTTACCACGGTGGAATGAGCAGTTCTTC. Protein product: CASSLPRWNEQFF.

The rearrangement uses TRBV10-2 and TRBJ2-1, with a weak D call TRBD1 (6 bases). Germline loops: CDR1 WSHSY, CDR2 SAAADI. The V gene lost 2 bases and the J gene lost 7 bases, with 9 bases spanning the gap. There are 13 residues in the CDR3. The CDR3 here is CASSEDRRNEQFF. CDR3 nucleotides: TGCGCCAGCAGTGAGGACAGGAGGAATGAGCAGTTCTTC.

The chain is built from TRBV4-3 and TRBJ2-7; 7 bases fit TRBD1. CDR3 length: 16 residues. The J segment lost 3 bases and the V segment lost 1 base, leaving 9 bases of the junction unmatched. Germline CDR1 LGHNA, CDR2 YSLEER. CDR3 coding DNA: TGCGCCAGCAGCCAAGGCTTCAGGGACAGCCTCTACGAGCAGTACTTC. Its protein product is CASSQGFRDSLYEQYF.

This clone was observed once. This chain connects TRBV27 to TRBJ2-5; 8 positions match TRBD2. Germline-derived CDR1 and CDR2 are MNHEY and SMNVEV (reference sequence). J was trimmed by 4 bases and V by 9 bases; bases with no gene match: 7. This CDR3 contains 13 residues. The CDR3 coding sequence is TGTGCCAGTTCCGGGGGGGCCCGAGAGACCCAGTACTTC. Encoded protein: CASSGGARETQYF.

The chain links TRBV5-1 to TRBJ2-1; tentative D call: TRBD1 (6 bases). CDR3 length equals 15 residues. Between the trimmed V and J ends, which lost 4 bases and 5 bases, there was a span of 16 bases. Germline V gene sequence: CDR1 SGHRS, CDR2 YFSETQ. The CDR3, as DNA: TGCGCCAGCAGCCCCCCAAGGGGGACCGACAATGAGCAGTTCTTC. Protein sequence: CASSPPRGTDNEQFF.

This clone has just one count. The chain uses TRBV9 and TRBJ2-3; a possible D gene is TRBD1 (5 bases). Trimming pared 3 bases from V and 0 bases from J, leaving 14 bases between. The V gene's germline CDR1 is SGDLS and CDR2 YYNGEE. The CDR3 length is 16 residues. Here the CDR3 reads CASSAAGHPSTDTQYF. Written as DNA, the CDR3 is TGTGCCAGCAGCGCAGCAGGGCATCCTAGCACAGATACGCAGTATTTT.

The genes are TRBV5-4 and TRBJ1-3; D ambiguous. V lost 0 bases and J 4 bases, leaving 17 bases between the germline ends. Germline V gene data show CDR1 as SGHNT and CDR2 as YYREEE (reference sequence). This CDR3 has 17 residues. The CDR3 sequence: CASSLAETRGYGNTIYF. The CDR3 nucleotides are TGTGCCAGCAGCTTGGCCGAAACCCGGGGTTACGGAAACACCATATATTTT.

DNA for the CDR3: TGTGCCAGCAGCCTGGGGGGGGGACTCTACGAGCAGTACTTC. The encoded protein is CASSLGGGLYEQYF. This sequence joins TRBV9 and TRBJ2-7; 7 positions match TRBD2. This CDR3 region has 14 residues. Germline CDR1 SGDLS, CDR2 YYNGEE. The V and J ends lost 4 bases and 3 bases, in that order; junction bases with no gene match: 7. The full variable domain, with the rest looked up from reference TRBV9 and TRBJ2-7, is DSGVTQTPKHLITATGQRVTLRCSPRSGDLSVYWYQQSLDQGLQFLIQYYNGEERAKGNILERFSAQQFPDLHSELNLSSLELGDSALYFCASSLGGGLYEQYFGPGTRLTVT.

This chain links TRBV7-6 with TRBJ2-5, with 8 bases lining up with TRBD1. The CDR3 is 15 residues long. CDR1 SGHVS and CDR2 FNYEAQ come from the germline V gene. Trimming took 5 bases from V and 2 from J; bases not matched to a gene: 7. The CDR3 sequence: CASSRGQGRQETQYF. The CDR3 nucleotides are TGTGCCAGCAGCCGAGGACAGGGTAGACAAGAGACCCAGTACTTC.

This chain connects TRBV5-1 to TRBJ2-5, with TRBD1 identical over 7 bases. J was trimmed by 2 bases and V by 0 bases; bases with no gene match: 1. Germline loops: CDR1 SGHRS, CDR2 YFSETQ. The CDR3 contains 14 residues. The CDR3 loop reads CASSLAGQQETQYF. The CDR3 nucleotides read TGCGCCAGCAGCTTGGCGGGACAGCAAGAGACCCAGTACTTC.

The chain combines TRBV9 with TRBJ2-2; D is possibly TRBD1 (6 bases). Trimming cost V 1 base and J 6 bases, with 16 bases left between them. The CDR3 sequence is 16 residues long. Germline CDR1 reads SGDLS; CDR2 reads YYNGEE. Written as DNA, the CDR3 is TGTGCCAGCAGCGTATTCGGCAGGGGAGCCGCCGGGGAGCTGTTTTTT. It codes for CASSVFGRGAAGELFF.

The chain carries TRBV7-2 and TRBJ2-7; D is possibly TRBD1 (5 bases). Germline V CDR1 and CDR2: SGHTA, FQGNSA. The CDR3 is 15 residues long. The V gene lost 5 bases and the J gene lost 1 base, with 15 bases spanning the gap. CDR3 in amino acids: CASSQAPRASYEQYF. For the CDR3, the DNA is TGTGCCAGCAGCCAAGCGCCCAGGGCATCCTACGAGCAGTACTTC.

The rearrangement uses TRBV4-2 and TRBJ2-7; 8 nucleotides match TRBD2. The V segment lost 5 bases and the J segment 2 bases; nucleotides outside the gene matches: 2. The CDR3 runs to 13 residues. The germline CDR1 and CDR2 sequences are LGHNA and YNFKEQ. The CDR3 DNA sequence: TGTGCCAGCAGCTTCGGGGGGGCCTACGAGCAGTACTTC. Amino acids: CASSFGGAYEQYF.

CDR3 sequence (DNA): TGTGCCAGTAGTCTCCGACCCGGGACTTCCCCCACCGGGGAGCTGTTTTTT. This sequence encodes CASSLRPGTSPTGELFF. The chain carries TRBV19 and TRBJ2-2; TRBD2 is a possible D gene (6 bases). Between the trimmed V and J ends, which lost 5 bases and 4 bases, there was a span of 20 bases. Looked up from germline, CDR1 is LNHDA and CDR2 is SQIVND (reference sequence). The CDR3 is 17 amino acids.

V gene TRBV5-6 combines with J gene TRBJ2-5; 7 positions agree with TRBD1. The CDR3 extends over 14 amino acids. The junction had 9 bases not matched to a gene; V was cut back by 5 bases and J by 5 bases. The germline gives CDR1 SGHDT, CDR2 YYEEEE. The CDR3 region has the DNA TGTGCCAGCAGGTTACGACAGGGCTGGGAGACCCAGTACTTC. Translation gives CASRLRQGWETQYF.

The rearrangement joins TRBV7-2 to TRBJ2-1; D is possibly TRBD1 (6 bases). Trimming removed 2 bases from V and 0 bases from J, with 8 bases in between. The CDR3 is 15 residues long. Looked up from germline, CDR1 is SGHTA and CDR2 is FQGNSA. The CDR3: CASSLRGSSYNEQFF. The CDR3 bases are TGTGCCAGCAGCTTAAGGGGGAGCTCCTACAATGAGCAGTTCTTC.

V gene TRBV7-9 combines with J gene TRBJ1-2, with D perhaps TRBD1 (5 bases). Germline values: CDR1 SEHNR, CDR2 FQNEAQ (reference sequence). The CDR3 sequence is 14 residues long. With 5 bases removed from V and 3 bases from J, the gap between germline ends came to 13 bases. The CDR3 sequence: CASSPREVDYGYTF. DNA for the CDR3: TGTGCCAGCAGCCCCAGGGAGGTCGACTATGGCTACACCTTC.

The rearrangement joins TRBV6-6 to TRBJ2-6; the D is unclear. The CDR3 runs 15 residues. The germline V and J ends were trimmed by 6 bases and 1 base, with 10 bases remaining between them. Germline values: CDR1 MNHNY, CDR2 SVGAGI (reference sequence). The CDR3 loop is CASSTRGSGANVLTF. CDR3 sequence (DNA): TGTGCCAGCAGCACCCGAGGTTCTGGGGCCAACGTCCTGACTTTC.

The chain uses TRBV7-2 and TRBJ2-1; TRBD1 agrees at 8 bases. V lost 1 base to trimming and J lost 1 base; unmatched junction nucleotides: 3. The CDR3 has 16 residues. Germline values: CDR1 SGHTA, CDR2 FQGNSA. The CDR3 nucleotides read TGTGCCAGCAGCTTAGTGGGGACAGGTTCCTACAATGAGCAGTTCTTC. The encoded protein is CASSLVGTGSYNEQFF.

In nucleotides, the CDR3 is TGTGCCAGCAGACGGAGGGCCGGGACAGATACGCAGTATTTT. It encodes CASRRRAGTDTQYF. The gene calls are TRBV7-3 and TRBJ2-3, with D possibly TRBD2 on 6 matching bases. Trimming shortened V by 6 bases and J by 3 bases, and 13 bases separated the two germline ends. Germline CDR1 is SGHTA and CDR2 is FQGTGA. CDR3 length: 14 amino acids.

This clone came up once. The chain carries TRBV4-3 and TRBJ2-3; D is unresolved. The CDR3 spans 13 residues. V gave up 1 base and J gave up 4 bases, with 6 bases separating them. Looked up from germline, CDR1 is LGHNA and CDR2 is YSLEER. CDR3 bases: TGCGCCAGCAGCCAAGTAAATTCAGATACGCAGTATTTT. It translates to CASSQVNSDTQYF.

CDR3: CASNPRVGNQPQHF. CDR3 DNA sequence: TGTGCCAGTAACCCCAGGGTTGGCAATCAGCCCCAGCATTTT. The genes are TRBV19 and TRBJ1-5; TRBD1 is a possible D gene (5 bases). Germline CDR1 reads LNHDA; CDR2 reads SQIVND (reference sequence). The ends were cut back, 7 bases at V and 2 bases at J, with 12 bases in the middle. There are 14 residues in the CDR3.